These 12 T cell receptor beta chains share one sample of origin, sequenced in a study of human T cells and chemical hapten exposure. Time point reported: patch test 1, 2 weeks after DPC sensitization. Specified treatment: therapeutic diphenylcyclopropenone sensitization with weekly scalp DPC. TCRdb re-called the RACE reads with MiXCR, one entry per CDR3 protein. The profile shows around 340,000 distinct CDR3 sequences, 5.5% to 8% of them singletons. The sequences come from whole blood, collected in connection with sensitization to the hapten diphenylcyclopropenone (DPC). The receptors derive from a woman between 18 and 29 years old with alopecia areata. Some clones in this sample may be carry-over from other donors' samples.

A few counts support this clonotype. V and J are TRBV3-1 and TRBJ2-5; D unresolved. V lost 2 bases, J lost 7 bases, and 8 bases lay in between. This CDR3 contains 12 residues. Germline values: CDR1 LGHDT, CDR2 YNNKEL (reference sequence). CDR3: CASSQSSGTQYF. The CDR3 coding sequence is TGTGCCAGCAGCCAATCATCAGGGACCCAGTACTTC.

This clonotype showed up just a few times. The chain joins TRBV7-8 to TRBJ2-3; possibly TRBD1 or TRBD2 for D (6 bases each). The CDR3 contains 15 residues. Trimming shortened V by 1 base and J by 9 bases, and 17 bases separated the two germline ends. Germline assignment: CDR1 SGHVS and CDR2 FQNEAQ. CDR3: CASSLVWGANRTQYF. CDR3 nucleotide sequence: TGTGCCAGCAGCTTAGTGTGGGGGGCAAATCGGACGCAGTATTTT.

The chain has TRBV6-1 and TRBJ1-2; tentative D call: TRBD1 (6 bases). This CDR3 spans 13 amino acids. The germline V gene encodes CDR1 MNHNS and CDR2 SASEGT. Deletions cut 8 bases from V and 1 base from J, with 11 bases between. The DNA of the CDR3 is TGTGCCAGCCCTCCGGACAGTAACTATGGCTACACCTTC. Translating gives CASPPDSNYGYTF.

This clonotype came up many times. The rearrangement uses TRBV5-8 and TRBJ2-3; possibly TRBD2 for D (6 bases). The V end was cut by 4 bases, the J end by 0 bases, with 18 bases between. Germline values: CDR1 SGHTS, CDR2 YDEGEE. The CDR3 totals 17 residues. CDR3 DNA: TGTGCCAGCAGCCAGTCGGGGACTTCGACTAGCACAGATACGCAGTATTTT. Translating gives CASSQSGTSTSTDTQYF. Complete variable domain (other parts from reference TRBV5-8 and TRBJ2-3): EAGVTQSPTHLIKTRGQQATLRCSPISGHTSVYWYQQALGLGLQFLLWYDEGEERNRGNFPPRFSGRQFPNYSSELNVNALELEDSALYLCASSQSGTSTSTDTQYFGPGTRLTVL.

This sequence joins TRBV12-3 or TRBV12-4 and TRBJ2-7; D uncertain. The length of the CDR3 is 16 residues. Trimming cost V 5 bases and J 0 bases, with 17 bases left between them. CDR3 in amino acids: CASSRIGRYSSYEQYF. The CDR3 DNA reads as TGTGCCAGCAGTCGTATTGGACGGTATAGCTCCTACGAGCAGTACTTC.

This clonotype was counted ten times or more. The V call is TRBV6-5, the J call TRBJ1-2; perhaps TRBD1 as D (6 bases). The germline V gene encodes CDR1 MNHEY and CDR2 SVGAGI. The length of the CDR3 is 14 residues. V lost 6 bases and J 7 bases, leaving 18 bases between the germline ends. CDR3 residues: CASSPTRQAVGYTF. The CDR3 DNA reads TGTGCCAGCAGCCCCACCCGACAGGCCGTTGGCTACACCTTC.

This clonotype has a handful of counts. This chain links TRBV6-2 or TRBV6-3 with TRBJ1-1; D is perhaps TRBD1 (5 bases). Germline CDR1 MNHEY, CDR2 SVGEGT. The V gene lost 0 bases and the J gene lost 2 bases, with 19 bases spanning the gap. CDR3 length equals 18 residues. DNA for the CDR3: TGTGCCAGCAGTTACTCGGGCTCGAGGATTGGGGGTAACACTGAAGCTTTCTTT. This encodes CASSYSGSRIGGNTEAFF.

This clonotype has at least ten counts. This CDR3 is CASSVYGVTSSGNTIYF. CDR3 nucleotide sequence: TGTGCCAGCAGCGTGTACGGGGTGACTTCCTCTGGAAACACCATATATTTT. The chain employs TRBV9 and TRBJ1-3; D ambiguous. Trimming took off 2 bases at V and 0 bases at J, with 15 bases between the two ends. The CDR3 has 17 amino acids. CDR1 and CDR2 (germline): SGDLS, YYNGEE.

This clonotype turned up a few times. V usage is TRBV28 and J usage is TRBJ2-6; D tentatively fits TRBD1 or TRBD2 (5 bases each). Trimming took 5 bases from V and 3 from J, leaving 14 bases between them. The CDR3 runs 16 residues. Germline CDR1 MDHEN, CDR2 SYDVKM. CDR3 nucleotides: TGTGCCAGCAGTGTCGGGACGCAAGGTGGGGCCAACGTCCTGACTTTC. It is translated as CASSVGTQGGANVLTF. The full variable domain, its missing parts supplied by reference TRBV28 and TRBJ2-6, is DVKVTQSSRYLVKRTGEKVFLECVQDMDHENMFWYRQDPGLGLRLIYFSYDVKMKEKGDIPEGYSVSREKKERFSLILESASTNQTSMYLCASSVGTQGGANVLTFGAGSRLTVL.

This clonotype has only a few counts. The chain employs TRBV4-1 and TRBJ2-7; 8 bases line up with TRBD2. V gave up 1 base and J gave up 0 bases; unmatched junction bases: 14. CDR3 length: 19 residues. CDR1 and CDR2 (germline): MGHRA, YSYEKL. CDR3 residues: CASSQGHVRLGTSSYEQYF. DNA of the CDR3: TGCGCCAGCAGCCAAGGCCATGTGAGACTAGGGACTAGCTCCTACGAGCAGTACTTC.

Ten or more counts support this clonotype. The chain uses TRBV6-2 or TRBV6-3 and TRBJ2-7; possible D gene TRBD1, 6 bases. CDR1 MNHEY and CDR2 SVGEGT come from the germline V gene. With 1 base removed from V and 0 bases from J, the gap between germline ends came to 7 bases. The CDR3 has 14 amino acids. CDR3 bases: TGTGCCAGCAGTTACTACAGGGCCTCCTACGAGCAGTACTTC. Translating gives CASSYYRASYEQYF.

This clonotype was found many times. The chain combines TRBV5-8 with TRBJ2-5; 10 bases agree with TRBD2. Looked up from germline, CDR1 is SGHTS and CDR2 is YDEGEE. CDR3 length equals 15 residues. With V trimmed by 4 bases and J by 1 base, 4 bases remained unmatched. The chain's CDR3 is CASSPGLAVQETQYF. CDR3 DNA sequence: TGTGCCAGCAGCCCTGGACTAGCGGTCCAAGAGACCCAGTACTTC.